The 26 T cell receptor beta chains below were found in one sample sequenced in a study of T cells in Graves' hyperthyroidism and ophthalmopathy. Amplified TCR beta CDR3 regions came from RNA transcripts. RT-PCR in the first round (using the HTBI primer set) targeted the TCR CDR3. A single record per CDR3 protein comes from TCRdb applying MiXCR to the multiplex PCR reads. The sample has about 480,000 distinct CDR3 sequences; approximately 25% are singletons. Sequencing input: blood. These TCRs come from a woman in her thirties with Graves' ophthalmopathy.

The table lists this clonotype with a count of one. A much larger clone differs by one base, so this may be a read error. The rearrangement uses TRBV4-2 and TRBJ1-1, with D maybe TRBD1 (5 bases). The germline V gene has CDR1 LGHNA and CDR2 YNFKEQ. This CDR3 is 14 amino acids long. V shed 4 bases and J shed 1 base, with 10 bases lying between them. CDR3 sequence: CASSLGESNTEAFF. The DNA for the CDR3 is TGTGCCAGCAGCCTAGGGGAGTCGAACACTGAAGCTTTCTTT.

This rearrangement joins TRBV6-5 to TRBJ2-7, with a tentative D call TRBD2 (6 bases). This CDR3 comprises 17 residues. V was trimmed by 0 bases and J by 0 bases, leaving 15 bases between them. Per germline, CDR1 MNHEY and CDR2 SVGAGI. CDR3 residues: CASSYSRKRVSSYEQYF. The CDR3 DNA sequence: TGTGCCAGCAGTTACTCTCGTAAGCGGGTCAGCTCCTACGAGCAGTACTTC.

This clonotype was detected many times. V is TRBV10-3 and J is TRBJ2-5, with D possibly matching TRBD2 (5 bases). The V gene lost 2 bases and the J gene lost 5 bases, with 12 bases spanning the gap. From germline, CDR1 is ENHRY and CDR2 SYGVKD. The CDR3 covers 14 residues. DNA for the CDR3: TGTGCCATCAGTGAGGGCGGGCCAATGGAGACCCAGTACTTC. Translating gives CAISEGGPMETQYF.

The rearrangement links TRBV6-1 to TRBJ1-5, with 9 nucleotides matching TRBD1. CDR3 length: 16 residues. The germline gives CDR1 MNHNS, CDR2 SASEGT. The ends lost 6 bases at V and 1 base at J; junction bases unmatched: 7. DNA for the CDR3: TGTGCCAGCAGCGACCCCGGGACAGGGAGCAATCAGCCCCAGCATTTT. Amino acid sequence: CASSDPGTGSNQPQHF.

The chain uses TRBV20-1 and TRBJ2-2; unclear D gene. Germline V gene sequence: CDR1 DFQATT, CDR2 SNEGSKA (reference sequence). The CDR3 runs to 15 residues. Trimming removed 3 bases at V and 3 bases at J, with 14 bases between. For the CDR3, the DNA is TGCAGTGCTAGCGGCCTTAGCCCCTACACCGGGGAGCTGTTTTTT. It codes for CSASGLSPYTGELFF.

This clonotype was counted many times. This chain joins TRBV6-5 and TRBJ2-2; D not certain. CDR1 is MNHEY, CDR2 SVGAGI, per germline. The germline V and J ends were trimmed by 0 bases and 1 base, with 9 bases remaining between them. CDR3 size: 16 residues. For the CDR3, the DNA is TGTGCCAGCAGTTACTCGTTGACTCAGAACACCGGGGAGCTGTTTTTT. It yields the protein CASSYSLTQNTGELFF.

This clonotype was found many times. V and J are TRBV7-8 and TRBJ1-1; D not resolved. Trimming shortened V by 7 bases and J by 1 base, and 10 bases separated the two germline ends. CDR3 length: 13 residues. Germline-derived CDR1 and CDR2 are SGHVS and FQNEAQ. The CDR3 loop is CASTRVQNTEAFF. CDR3 coding DNA: TGTGCCAGCACCCGGGTTCAGAACACTGAAGCTTTCTTT.

The rearrangement joins TRBV2 to TRBJ1-5; 7 bases match TRBD1. Germline V gives CDR1 SNHLY, CDR2 FYNNEI. This CDR3 has 13 residues. The V gene end was trimmed by 10 bases and the J gene end by 3 bases; junction bases not matched to a gene: 6. For the CDR3, the DNA is TGTGCCACCACGGGACAGTTCAATCAGCCCCAGCATTTT. This sequence encodes CATTGQFNQPQHF.

In this sample, this clonotype turned up many times. Here the CDR3 reads CASSVGGRQPQHF. CDR3 sequence (DNA): TGCGCCAGCAGTGTCGGGGGGAGGCAGCCCCAGCATTTT. The V call is TRBV10-2, the J call TRBJ1-5, with a tentative D call TRBD1 (5 bases). This CDR3 has 13 residues. The V gene lost 4 bases and the J gene lost 7 bases, with 11 bases spanning the gap. Germline V gives CDR1 WSHSY, CDR2 SAAADI.

This clonotype came up a few times. V usage is TRBV20-1 and J usage is TRBJ1-2, with D possibly being TRBD1 (5 bases). CDR3 size: 12 residues. Per the germline V gene, CDR1 is DFQATT and CDR2 is SNEGSKA (reference sequence). Deletions cut 6 bases from V and 6 bases from J, with 14 bases between. The CDR3 region has the DNA TGCAGTGCCCCCCCCGGGGCCCATGGCTACACCTTC. It encodes CSAPPGAHGYTF.

V gene TRBV6-2 or TRBV6-3 combines with J gene TRBJ1-1; TRBD1 matches 10 bases. Trimming at V came to 0 bases and at J to 0 bases, leaving 1 base not matched to a gene. Germline CDR1 is MNHEY and CDR2 is SVGEGT. The CDR3 contains 16 residues. CDR3 in DNA: TGTGCCAGCAGTTACTCGACAGGGGGCTTGAACACTGAAGCTTTCTTT. It codes for CASSYSTGGLNTEAFF.

This clonotype was seen many times. V gene TRBV20-1 combines with J gene TRBJ1-1, with 10 bases aligning to TRBD1. V dropped 6 bases and J dropped 1; count of bases not matched to a gene: 11. Per the germline V gene, CDR1 is DFQATT and CDR2 is SNEGSKA (reference sequence). The CDR3 runs 16 residues. The CDR3 here is CSAITRQGAGNTEAFF. CDR3 DNA sequence: TGCAGTGCCATAACGCGACAGGGGGCAGGGAACACTGAAGCTTTCTTT.

As to this clonotype: As the CDR3 is not closed by the conserved phenylalanine or tryptophan, this likely results from a read error. This chain joins TRBV28 and TRBJ1-3, with TRBD1 identical over 7 bases. Looked up from germline, CDR1 is MDHEN and CDR2 is SYDVKM. The CDR3 has 13 residues. Losses at the gene ends were 8 bases for V and 8 bases for J; bases not matched to a gene: 9. The CDR3 reads CASAPGGRDTIYY. CDR3 nucleotides: TGTGCCAGCGCTCCAGGGGGAAGGGACACCATATATTAT.

This clonotype was seen once. This chain links TRBV6-2 or TRBV6-3 with TRBJ2-5; 10 nucleotides align to TRBD2. V was pared by 5 bases and J by 5 bases, with 8 bases of the junction left unmatched. The CDR3 length is 15 residues. Germline lookup yields CDR1 MNHEY and CDR2 SVGEGT. The CDR3 sequence is CASSGASGGAETQYF. The CDR3 DNA reads as TGTGCCAGCAGTGGGGCCAGCGGGGGGGCCGAGACCCAGTACTTC.

This clonotype was seen repeatedly, ten times or more. V is TRBV6-2 or TRBV6-3 and J is TRBJ2-3, with 7 bases aligning to TRBD1. The J segment lost 4 bases and the V segment lost 6 bases, leaving 4 bases of the junction unmatched. CDR3 length: 13 residues. Per the germline V gene, CDR1 is MNHEY and CDR2 is SVGEGT. The CDR3 nucleotides read TGTGCCAGCAGATCGCAGGGGGCAGATACGCAGTATTTT. Translating gives CASRSQGADTQYF.

This chain connects TRBV20-1 to TRBJ2-5, with TRBD1 identical over 11 bases. This CDR3 has 13 residues. V gave up 6 bases and J gave up 5 bases; unmatched junction bases: 5. Germline CDR1 and CDR2: DFQATT and SNEGSKA (reference sequence). In nucleotides, the CDR3 is TGCAGTGCCAAGGACAGGGGGCGGGAGACCCAGTACTTC. As protein: CSAKDRGRETQYF.

V is TRBV5-1 and J is TRBJ1-2; tentative D call: TRBD1 (5 bases). The CDR3 sequence is 14 residues long. Germline V gene data show CDR1 as SGHRS and CDR2 as YFSETQ. V lost 4 bases and J 4 bases, leaving 14 bases between the germline ends. For the CDR3, the DNA is TGCGCCAGCAGCCCGGGACCGGACGTCTATGGCTACACCTTC. It codes for CASSPGPDVYGYTF.

V and J are TRBV12-3 or TRBV12-4 and TRBJ2-5; D is ambiguous. V was clipped by 3 bases and J by 3 bases, with 8 bases between them. This CDR3 is built from 13 residues. The CDR3 bases are TGTGCCAGCAGTTTCGGCGCGAAAGAGACCCAGTACTTC. Its translation: CASSFGAKETQYF.

This clonotype has a handful of counts. The CDR3 coding sequence is TGTGCCAGCAGTTACTCAGGCCCGATCTATGGCTACACCTTC. Protein sequence: CASSYSGPIYGYTF. The chain employs TRBV6-5 and TRBJ1-2; D is unresolved. Trimming shortened V by 0 bases and J by 4 bases, and 9 bases separated the two germline ends. CDR1 and CDR2 from the germline V gene are MNHEY and SVGAGI. CDR3 size: 14 residues.

This clonotype was found many times. CDR3 in DNA: TGTGCCAGCAGTGCCCCCGGGACAGGGGGCAATCAGCCCCAGCATTTT. This encodes CASSAPGTGGNQPQHF. The chain has TRBV6-1 and TRBJ1-5; TRBD1 aligns across 10 bases. The CDR3 is made up of 16 amino acids. The germline gives CDR1 MNHNS, CDR2 SASEGT. V shed 4 bases and J 2 bases; nucleotides not matched to a gene: 5.

In this sample, this clonotype turned up many times. This chain joins TRBV29-1 and TRBJ1-2, with D possibly being TRBD1 (6 bases). Between the trimmed V and J ends, which lost 4 bases and 4 bases, there was a span of 19 bases. The germline gives CDR1 SQVTM, CDR2 ANQGSEA. CDR3 length equals 15 residues. CDR3 bases: TGCAGCGTTGGCCTTTGGACAGTCCCCGTCTATGGCTACACCTTC. It is translated as CSVGLWTVPVYGYTF.

J is TRBJ1-1 and V is TRBV6-1; D is perhaps TRBD1 (6 bases). V was cut by 4 bases and J by 7 bases, with 16 bases left in between. The germline V gene has CDR1 MNHNS and CDR2 SASEGT. The CDR3 is 14 amino acids. The CDR3 nucleotides are TGTGCCAGCAGTGTCTGGGGACAAAATCGTGAAGCTTTCTTT. Encoded protein: CASSVWGQNREAFF.

The rearrangement links TRBV11-2 to TRBJ1-6; D not resolved. The CDR3 totals 14 residues. With 0 bases removed from V and 7 bases from J, the gap between germline ends came to 7 bases. Germline V lookup: CDR1 SGHAT, CDR2 FQNNGV. The CDR3 region is CASSLDGPNSPLHF. CDR3 bases: TGTGCCAGCAGCTTAGACGGACCAAATTCACCCCTCCACTTT.

The chain joins TRBV6-1 to TRBJ1-2; D is unresolved. The V gene's germline CDR1 is MNHNS and CDR2 SASEGT. V lost 3 bases and J lost 8, with 16 bases in between. The length of the CDR3 is 14 residues. This CDR3 reads CASSDIVEGGGYTF. The CDR3 coding sequence is TGTGCCAGCAGTGATATAGTAGAGGGTGGCGGCTACACCTTC.

The rearrangement links TRBV2 to TRBJ1-1; 11 nucleotides line up with TRBD1. This CDR3 region has 13 residues. Germline V lookup: CDR1 SNHLY, CDR2 FYNNEI. With V trimmed by 6 bases and J by 7 bases, 4 bases remained unmatched. CDR3 amino acids: CASSLGTGGEAFF. The CDR3 DNA follows: TGTGCCAGCAGCTTAGGGACAGGGGGTGAAGCTTTCTTT.

The chain carries TRBV11-2 and TRBJ1-1; maybe TRBD1 (6 bases). The CDR3 extends over 14 amino acids. Trimming stripped 1 base from V and 6 bases from J, with 12 bases between. The V gene's germline CDR1 is SGHAT and CDR2 FQNNGV. The CDR3 nucleotides read TGTGCCAGCAGCTTAGCAGGGGCGCACCCTGAAGCTTTCTTT. This translates into CASSLAGAHPEAFF.